This T cell receptor beta chain was recovered during a study of spatial heterogeneity in lung cancer. Study-wide context: Alpha-chain sequences were consistently detected less often than beta-chain sequences.

Time point meaning: sample taken at primary tumor resection. The table lists this clonotype with a few counts. V was cut by 6 bases and J by 2 bases, with 10 bases left in between. The CDR3 covers 13 residues. MiXCR, run by TCRdb on the 5' RACE reads, gives a single entry per CDR3 protein. The sample holds 40,000 to 55,000 distinct CDR3 sequences, 6.5% to 7% seen once. The specimen was PBMCs, collected at surgery. The sequence was obtained from a female donor with early-stage non-small cell lung cancer. This chain joins TRBV12-3 or TRBV12-4 and TRBJ1-2; D is perhaps TRBD1 (5 bases). The CDR3 DNA sequence: TGTGCCAGCAGAGTCGGGGGGAACTATGGCTACACCTTC. Its protein product is CASRVGGNYGYTF.